This T cell receptor beta chain derives from a study of identical twins. This clonotype has only a few counts. Its antigen is unidentified. Relative to the germline gene, one junction end is altered; a read error may explain this. General study findings and limits: Modelling underestimated the level of out-of-frame TCR alpha sharing observed in monozygotic twins.

One entry per CDR3 protein results from TCRdb running MiXCR on the 5' RACE reads. The sample holds approximately 500,000 distinct CDR3 sequences, roughly 15% seen once. Germline V CDR1 and CDR2: SQVTM, ANQGSEA. This CDR3 has 14 residues. Everyone who donated was a healthy Caucasian. This sample was also put to use in a study of yellow fever vaccine responses in identical twins. That report notes: The authors reported partly convergent, partly personalized vaccine responses in identical twins.

Specimen: CD4+ T cells sorted from blood. The source is a woman under 30 in good health. The genes are TRBV29-1 and TRBJ2-5, with 8 bases fitting TRBD2. CDR3 region: CSVDQVGGAALNQF. The CDR3 DNA is TGCAGCGTTGACCAAGTCGGGGGGGCCGCACTAAATCAATTC.